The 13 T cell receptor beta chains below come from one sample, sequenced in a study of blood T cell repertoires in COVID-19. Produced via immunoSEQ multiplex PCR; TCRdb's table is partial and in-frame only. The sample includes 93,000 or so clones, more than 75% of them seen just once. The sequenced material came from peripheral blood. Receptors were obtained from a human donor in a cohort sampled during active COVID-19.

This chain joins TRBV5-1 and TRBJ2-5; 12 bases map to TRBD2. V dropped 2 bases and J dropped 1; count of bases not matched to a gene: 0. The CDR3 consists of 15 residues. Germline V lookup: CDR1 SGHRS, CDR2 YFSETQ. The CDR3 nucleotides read TGCGCCAGCAGCTTACTAGCGGGGGGCCAAGAGACCCAGTACTTC. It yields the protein CASSLLAGGQETQYF.

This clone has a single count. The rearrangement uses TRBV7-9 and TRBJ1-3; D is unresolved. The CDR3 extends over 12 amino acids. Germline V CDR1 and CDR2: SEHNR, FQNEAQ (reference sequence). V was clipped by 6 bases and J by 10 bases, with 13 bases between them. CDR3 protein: CASRRDQATIYF. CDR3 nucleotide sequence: TGTGCCAGCAGACGAGATCAGGCGACCATATATTTT.

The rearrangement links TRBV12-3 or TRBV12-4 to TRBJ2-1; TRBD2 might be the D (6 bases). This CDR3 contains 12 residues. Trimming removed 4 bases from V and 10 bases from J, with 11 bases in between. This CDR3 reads CASSSGTQEQFF. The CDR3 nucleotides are TGTGCCAGCAGTTCCGGGACTCAGGAGCAGTTCTTC.

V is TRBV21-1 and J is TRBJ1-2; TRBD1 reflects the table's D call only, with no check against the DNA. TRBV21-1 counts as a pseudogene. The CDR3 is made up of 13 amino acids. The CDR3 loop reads CASSKGDSYGYTF. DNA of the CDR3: TGTGCCAGCAGCAAAGGGGACAGCTATGGCTACACCTTC.

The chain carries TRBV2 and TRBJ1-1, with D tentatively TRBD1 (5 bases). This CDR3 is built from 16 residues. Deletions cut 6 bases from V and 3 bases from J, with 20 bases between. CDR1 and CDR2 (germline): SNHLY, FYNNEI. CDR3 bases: TGTGCCAGCAGCGCGACTGGGGGGGGTCTTTACACTGAAGCTTTCTTT. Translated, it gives CASSATGGGLYTEAFF.

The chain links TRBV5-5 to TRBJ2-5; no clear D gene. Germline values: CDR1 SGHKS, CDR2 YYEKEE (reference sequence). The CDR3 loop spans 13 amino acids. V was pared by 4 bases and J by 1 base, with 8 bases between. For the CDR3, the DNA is TGTGCCAGCAGCCGACGGAGCCAAGAGACCCAGTACTTC. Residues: CASSRRSQETQYF.

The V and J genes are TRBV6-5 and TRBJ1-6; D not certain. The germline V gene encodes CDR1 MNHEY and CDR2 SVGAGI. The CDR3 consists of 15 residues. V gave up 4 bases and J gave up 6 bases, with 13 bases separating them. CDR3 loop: CASSFGREFNSPLHF. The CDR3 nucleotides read TGTGCCAGCAGTTTCGGGCGGGAATTTAATTCACCCCTCCACTTT.

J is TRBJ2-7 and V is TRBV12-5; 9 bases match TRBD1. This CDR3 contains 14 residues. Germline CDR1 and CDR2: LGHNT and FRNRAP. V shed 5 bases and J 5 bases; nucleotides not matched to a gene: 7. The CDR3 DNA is TGTGCTAGTGGTACCGGACAGGGGCCAAACGAGCAGTACTTC. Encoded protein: CASGTGQGPNEQYF.

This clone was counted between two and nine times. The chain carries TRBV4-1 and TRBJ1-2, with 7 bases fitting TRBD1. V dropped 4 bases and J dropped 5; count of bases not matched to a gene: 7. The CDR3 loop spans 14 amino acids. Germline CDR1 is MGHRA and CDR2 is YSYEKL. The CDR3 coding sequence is TGCGCCAGCAGCCTAGGGGGCATTGCGTATGGCTACACCTTC. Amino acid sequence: CASSLGGIAYGYTF.

This chain's CDR3 is CASSLVGGVGQPQHF. CDR3 sequence (DNA): TGTGCCAGCAGCTTAGTCGGAGGGGTCGGGCAGCCCCAGCATTTT. The chain carries TRBV7-6 and TRBJ1-5, with D tentatively TRBD1 (5 bases). Germline V gene data show CDR1 as SGHVS and CDR2 as FNYEAQ. V gave up 1 base and J gave up 7 bases, with 14 bases separating them. The CDR3 contains 15 residues.

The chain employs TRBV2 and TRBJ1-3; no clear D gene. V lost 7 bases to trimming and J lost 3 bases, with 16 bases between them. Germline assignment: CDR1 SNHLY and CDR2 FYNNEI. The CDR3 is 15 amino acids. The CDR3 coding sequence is TGTGCCAGCACCCAAGAGGGCGCGAATGGAAACACCATATATTTT. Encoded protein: CASTQEGANGNTIYF. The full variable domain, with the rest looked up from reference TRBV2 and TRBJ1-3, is EPEVTQTPSHQVTQMGQEVILRCVPISNHLYFYWYRQILGQKVEFLVSFYNNEISEKSEIFDDQFSVERPDGSNFTLKIRSTKLEDSAMYFCASTQEGANGNTIYFGEGSWLTVV.

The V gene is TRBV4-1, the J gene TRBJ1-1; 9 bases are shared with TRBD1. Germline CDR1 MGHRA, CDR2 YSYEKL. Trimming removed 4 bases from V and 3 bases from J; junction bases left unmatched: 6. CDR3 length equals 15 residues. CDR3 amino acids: CASSPVGQGHTEAFF. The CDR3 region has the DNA TGCGCCAGCAGCCCCGTGGGACAGGGTCACACTGAAGCTTTCTTT.

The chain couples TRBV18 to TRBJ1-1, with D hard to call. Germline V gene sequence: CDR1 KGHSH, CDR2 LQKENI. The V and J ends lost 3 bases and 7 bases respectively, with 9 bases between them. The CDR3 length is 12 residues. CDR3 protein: CASSPRGGEAFF. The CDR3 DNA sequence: TGTGCCAGCTCACCGCGAGGAGGTGAAGCTTTCTTT.